This T cell receptor beta chain was recorded in a study of T cells in localized non-small cell lung cancer. Study-level points and caveats: Uninvolved adjacent lung had the highest recorded T cell clonality, with tumor below it.

V gave up 2 bases and J gave up 5 bases, with 10 bases separating them. CDR1 MNHNS and CDR2 SASEGT come from the germline V gene. The CDR3 has 14 amino acids. A word on this clone: Its antigen is undetermined.

Profiled with immunoSEQ multiplex PCR; TCRdb holds only in-frame clones, not every one. The sample yields tens of thousands of clones, more than 90% seen once. The sequence was obtained from a female donor over 55 with stage I lung adenocarcinoma. Sequenced material: peripheral blood, taken before any cancer treatment. The V and J genes are TRBV6-1 and TRBJ1-5; D is possibly TRBD1 (5 bases). CDR3 in DNA: TGTGCCAGCAGTGAAATTGCGGGGCATCAGCCCCAGCATTTT. Its translation: CASSEIAGHQPQHF.